This record looks at one T cell receptor beta chain sequence and its context. The antigen remains unidentified. CDR3 length: 16 residues. The germline gives CDR1 SGHTA, CDR2 FQGNSA. The V segment lost 5 bases and the J segment 3 bases; nucleotides outside the gene matches: 7. The record originates from a study of radiotherapy plus CTLA-4 blockade in lung cancer. Study-wide results and limits: Expansion in blood of tumor-derived TCR clones was seen after radiotherapy plus ipilimumab.

Only in-frame clones appear in the TCRdb table, and some are missing; sequencing was by immunoSEQ multiplex PCR. This sample yields more than 95,000 clones, of which about four fifths are seen a single time; about 3% belongs to the top ten. This receptor was taken from a human donor with non-small cell lung cancer who had a partial response to radiotherapy plus ipilimumab. Some clones in this sample may be carry-over from other donors' samples. The rearrangement links TRBV7-2 to TRBJ1-6, with 7 bases lining up with TRBD1. The sample was peripheral blood, taken from a patient treated with radiotherapy plus ipilimumab. The CDR3 reads CASSPGTADYNSPLHF. CDR3 bases: TGTGCCAGCAGCCCCGGGACAGCTGACTATAATTCACCCCTCCACTTT.